What follows describes a single T cell receptor beta chain. The antigen is undetermined. Germline loops: CDR1 MNHEY, CDR2 SMNVEV (reference sequence). The CDR3 has 16 amino acids. Trimming at V came to 6 bases and at J to 5 bases, leaving 15 bases not matched to a gene. The sample's treatment: approximately 10-day PBMC culture with coronavirus spike peptide pools or control peptides (ViraFEST assay). The source of the sample is a study of vaccination and CD4 T cells after COVID-19. Cultured CD4+ T cells had their DNA profiled by the Oncomine TCR Beta short-read assay. TCRdb processed the PCR reads anew with MiXCR; each CDR3 protein has one entry. Among 20,000 to 25,000 distinct CDR3 sequences, around two fifths were seen once, and the ten largest hold around 5%.

This TCR was recovered from a human donor who had recovered from COVID-19. The sequencing used CD4+ T cells from blood, cultured in vitro, collected before SARS-CoV-2 vaccination. The genes are TRBV27 and TRBJ2-5; 7 bases fit TRBD1. The CDR3 loop reads CASRTPYSTGIETQYF. Written as DNA, the CDR3 is TGTGCCAGCAGAACCCCCTACTCGACAGGGATCGAGACCCAGTACTTC.